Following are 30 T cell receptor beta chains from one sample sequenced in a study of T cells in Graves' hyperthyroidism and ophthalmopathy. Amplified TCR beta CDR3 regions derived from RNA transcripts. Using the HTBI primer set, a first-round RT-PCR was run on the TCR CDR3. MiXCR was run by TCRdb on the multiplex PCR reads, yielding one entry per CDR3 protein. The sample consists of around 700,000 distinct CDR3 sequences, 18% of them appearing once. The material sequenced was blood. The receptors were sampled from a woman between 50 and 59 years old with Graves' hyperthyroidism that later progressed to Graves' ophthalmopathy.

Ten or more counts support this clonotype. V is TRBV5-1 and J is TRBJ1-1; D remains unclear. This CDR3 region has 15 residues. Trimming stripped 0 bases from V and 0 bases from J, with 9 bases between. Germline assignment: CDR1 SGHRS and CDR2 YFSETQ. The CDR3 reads CASSLDGWMNTEAFF. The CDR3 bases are TGCGCCAGCAGCTTGGATGGGTGGATGAACACTGAAGCTTTCTTT.

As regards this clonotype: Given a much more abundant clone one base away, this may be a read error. The CDR3 nucleotides are TGCAGTGCTAGGGGGCGGCACAGTAACTATGGCTACACCTTC. As protein: CSARGRHSNYGYTF. The chain uses TRBV20-1 and TRBJ1-2, with a possible D match to TRBD1 (5 bases). Germline V gives CDR1 DFQATT, CDR2 SNEGSKA (reference sequence). This CDR3 has 14 amino acids. The germline V and J ends were trimmed by 3 bases and 1 base, with 12 bases remaining between them.

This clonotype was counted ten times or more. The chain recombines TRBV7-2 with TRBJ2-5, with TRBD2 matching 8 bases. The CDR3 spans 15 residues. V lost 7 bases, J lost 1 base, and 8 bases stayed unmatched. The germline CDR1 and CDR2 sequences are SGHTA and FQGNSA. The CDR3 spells CASTQRGGGQETQYF. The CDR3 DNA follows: TGTGCCAGCACCCAACGGGGGGGCGGCCAAGAGACCCAGTACTTC.

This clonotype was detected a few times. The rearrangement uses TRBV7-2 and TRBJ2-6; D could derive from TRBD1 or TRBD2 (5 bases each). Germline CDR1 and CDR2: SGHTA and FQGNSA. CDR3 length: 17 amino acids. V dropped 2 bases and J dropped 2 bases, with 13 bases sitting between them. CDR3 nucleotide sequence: TGTGCCAGCAGCTTATTGCAGGGAGTCACTGGGGCCAACGTCCTGACTTTC. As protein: CASSLLQGVTGANVLTF.

The CDR3 DNA reads TGTGCCAGCTCACCAACGGGCCGCTCTGGAAACACCATATATTTT. Translating it yields CASSPTGRSGNTIYF. The V and J genes are TRBV18 and TRBJ1-3; D uncertain. Deletions cut 2 bases from V and 0 bases from J, with 8 bases between. CDR1 KGHSH and CDR2 LQKENI come from the germline V gene. The CDR3 is 15 amino acids.

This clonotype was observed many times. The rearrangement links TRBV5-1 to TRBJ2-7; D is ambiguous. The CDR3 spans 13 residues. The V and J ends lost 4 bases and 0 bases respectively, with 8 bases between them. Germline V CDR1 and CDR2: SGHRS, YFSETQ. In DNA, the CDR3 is TGCGCCAGCAGCCCCTACAACTCCTACGAGCAGTACTTC. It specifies CASSPYNSYEQYF.

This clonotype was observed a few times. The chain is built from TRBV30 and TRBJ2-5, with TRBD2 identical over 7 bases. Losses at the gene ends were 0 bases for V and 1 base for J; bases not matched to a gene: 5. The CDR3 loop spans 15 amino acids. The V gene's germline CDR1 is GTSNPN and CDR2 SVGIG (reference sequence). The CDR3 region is CAWSVWGGFQETQYF. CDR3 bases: TGTGCCTGGAGTGTGTGGGGGGGGTTCCAAGAGACCCAGTACTTC.

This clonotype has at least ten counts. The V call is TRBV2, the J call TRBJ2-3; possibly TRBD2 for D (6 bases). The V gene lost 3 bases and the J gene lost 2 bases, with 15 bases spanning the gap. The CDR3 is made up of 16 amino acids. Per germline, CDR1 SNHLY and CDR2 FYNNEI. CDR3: CASSDWVADLTDTQYF. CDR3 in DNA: TGTGCCAGCAGTGATTGGGTAGCGGACCTCACAGATACGCAGTATTTT.

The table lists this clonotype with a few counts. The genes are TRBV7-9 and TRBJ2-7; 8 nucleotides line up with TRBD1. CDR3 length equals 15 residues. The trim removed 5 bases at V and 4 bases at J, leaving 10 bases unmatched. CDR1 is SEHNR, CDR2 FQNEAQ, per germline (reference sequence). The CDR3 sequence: CASSAPWTGRYEQYF. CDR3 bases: TGTGCCAGCAGCGCGCCCTGGACAGGGAGGTACGAGCAGTACTTC. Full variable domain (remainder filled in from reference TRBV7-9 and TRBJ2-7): DTGVSQNPRHKITKRGQNVTFRCDPISEHNRLYWYRQTLGQGPEFLTYFQNEAQLEKSRLLSDRFSAERPKGSFSTLEIQRTEQGDSAMYLCASSAPWTGRYEQYFGPGTRLTVT.

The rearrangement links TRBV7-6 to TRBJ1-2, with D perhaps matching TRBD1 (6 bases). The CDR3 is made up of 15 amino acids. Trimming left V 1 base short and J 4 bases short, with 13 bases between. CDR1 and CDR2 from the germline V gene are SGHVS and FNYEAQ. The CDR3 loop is CASSLGTGIGYGYTF. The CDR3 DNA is TGTGCCAGCAGCTTAGGAACAGGGATCGGCTATGGCTACACCTTC.

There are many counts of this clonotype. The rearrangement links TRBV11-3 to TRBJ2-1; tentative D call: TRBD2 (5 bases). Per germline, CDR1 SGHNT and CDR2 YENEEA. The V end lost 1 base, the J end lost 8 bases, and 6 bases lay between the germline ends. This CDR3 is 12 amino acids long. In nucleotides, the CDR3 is TGTGCCAGCAGCTTAGCGGGGTATGAGCAGTTCTTC. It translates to CASSLAGYEQFF.

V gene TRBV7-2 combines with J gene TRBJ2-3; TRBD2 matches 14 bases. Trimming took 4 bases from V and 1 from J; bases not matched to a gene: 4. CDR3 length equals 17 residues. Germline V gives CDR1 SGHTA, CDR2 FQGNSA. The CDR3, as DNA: TGTGCCAGCAGCTCAGGGACTAGCGGGGGTCGCACAGATACGCAGTATTTT. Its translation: CASSSGTSGGRTDTQYF.

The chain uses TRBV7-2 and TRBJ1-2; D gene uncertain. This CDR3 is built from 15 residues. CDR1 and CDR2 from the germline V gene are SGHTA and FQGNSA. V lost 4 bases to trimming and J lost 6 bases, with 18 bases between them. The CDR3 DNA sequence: TGTGCCAGCAGCTCTACCTGGGGAGGTATCGATGGCTACACCTTC. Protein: CASSSTWGGIDGYTF.

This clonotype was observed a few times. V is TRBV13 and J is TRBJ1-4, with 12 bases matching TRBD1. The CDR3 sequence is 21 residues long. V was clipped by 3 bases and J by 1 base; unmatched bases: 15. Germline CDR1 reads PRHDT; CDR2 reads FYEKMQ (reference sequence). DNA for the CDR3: TGTGCCAGCAGCTTGTTTGGGCGAGGCGGGACAGGGGGCCGAACTAATGAAAAACTGTTTTTT. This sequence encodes CASSLFGRGGTGGRTNEKLFF.

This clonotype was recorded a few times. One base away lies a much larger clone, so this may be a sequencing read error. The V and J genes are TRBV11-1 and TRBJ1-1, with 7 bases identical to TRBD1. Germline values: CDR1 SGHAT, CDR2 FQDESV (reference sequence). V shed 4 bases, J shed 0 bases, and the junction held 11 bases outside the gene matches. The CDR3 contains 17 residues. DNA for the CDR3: TGTGCCAGCAGCTGCACCCCGTACGACAGGGTGAACACTGAAGCTTTCTTT. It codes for CASSCTPYDRVNTEAFF.

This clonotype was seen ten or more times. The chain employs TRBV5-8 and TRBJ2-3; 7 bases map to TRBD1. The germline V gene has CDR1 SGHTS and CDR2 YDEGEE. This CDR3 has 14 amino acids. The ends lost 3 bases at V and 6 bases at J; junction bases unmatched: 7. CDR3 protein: CASSSTGLADTQYF. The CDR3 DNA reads TGTGCCAGCAGCTCGACAGGGTTGGCGGATACGCAGTATTTT.

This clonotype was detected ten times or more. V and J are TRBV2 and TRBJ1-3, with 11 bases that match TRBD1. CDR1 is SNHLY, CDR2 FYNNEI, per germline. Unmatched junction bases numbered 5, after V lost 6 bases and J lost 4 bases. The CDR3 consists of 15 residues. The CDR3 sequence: CASSGQGAGGNTIYF. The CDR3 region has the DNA TGTGCCAGCAGCGGACAGGGGGCGGGAGGAAACACCATATATTTT.

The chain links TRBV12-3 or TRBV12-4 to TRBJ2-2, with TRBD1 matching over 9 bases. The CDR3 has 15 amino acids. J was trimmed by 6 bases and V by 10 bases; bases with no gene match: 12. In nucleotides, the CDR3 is TGTGCCACCGACCCCGGGGACAGGGTTGCCGGGGAGCTGTTTTTT. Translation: CATDPGDRVAGELFF.

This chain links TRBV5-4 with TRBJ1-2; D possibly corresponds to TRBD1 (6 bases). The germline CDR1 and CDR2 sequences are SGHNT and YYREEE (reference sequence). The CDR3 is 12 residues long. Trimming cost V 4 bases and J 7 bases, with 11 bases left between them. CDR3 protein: CASSLYRAGYTF. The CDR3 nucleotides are TGTGCCAGCAGCCTTTACAGGGCTGGCTACACCTTC.

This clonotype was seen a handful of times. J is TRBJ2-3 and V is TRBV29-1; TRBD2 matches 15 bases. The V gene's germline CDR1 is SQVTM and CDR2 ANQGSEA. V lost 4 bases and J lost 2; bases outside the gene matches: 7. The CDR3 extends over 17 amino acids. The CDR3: CSVAPGLAGGITDTQYF. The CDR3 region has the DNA TGCAGCGTTGCTCCGGGACTAGCGGGGGGTATCACAGATACGCAGTATTTT.

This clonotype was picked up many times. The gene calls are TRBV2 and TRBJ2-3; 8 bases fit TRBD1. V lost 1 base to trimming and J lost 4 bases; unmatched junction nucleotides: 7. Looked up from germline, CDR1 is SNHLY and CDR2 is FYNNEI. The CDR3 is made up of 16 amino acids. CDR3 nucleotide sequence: TGTGCCAGCAGTGAAGGGAGGACAGGGAGCGCAGATACGCAGTATTTT. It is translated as CASSEGRTGSADTQYF.

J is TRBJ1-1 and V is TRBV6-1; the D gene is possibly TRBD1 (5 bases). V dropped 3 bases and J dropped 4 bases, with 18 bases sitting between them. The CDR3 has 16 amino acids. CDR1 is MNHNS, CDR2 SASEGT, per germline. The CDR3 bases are TGTGCCAGCAGTGATGCGCTGGCAGGGAAGGGCACTGAAGCTTTCTTT. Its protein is CASSDALAGKGTEAFF.

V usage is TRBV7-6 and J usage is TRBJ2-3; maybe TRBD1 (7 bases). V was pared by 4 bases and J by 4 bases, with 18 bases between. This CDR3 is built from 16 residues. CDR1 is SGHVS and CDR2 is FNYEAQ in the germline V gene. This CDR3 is CASSSPGGGRADTQYF. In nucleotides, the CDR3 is TGTGCCAGCAGCTCCCCAGGGGGAGGACGGGCAGATACGCAGTATTTT. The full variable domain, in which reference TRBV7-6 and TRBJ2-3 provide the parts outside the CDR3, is GAGVSQSPRYKVTKRGQDVALRCDPISGHVSLYWYRQALGQGPEFLTYFNYEAQQDKSGLPNDRFSAERPEGSISTLTIQRTEQRDSAMYRCASSSPGGGRADTQYFGPGTRLTVL.

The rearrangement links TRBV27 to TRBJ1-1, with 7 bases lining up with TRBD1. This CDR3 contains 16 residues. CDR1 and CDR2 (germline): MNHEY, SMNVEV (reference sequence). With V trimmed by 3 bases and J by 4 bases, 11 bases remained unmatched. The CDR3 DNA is TGTGCCAGCAGTTTCGGGACAGACACCGGGATCACTGAAGCTTTCTTT. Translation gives CASSFGTDTGITEAFF.

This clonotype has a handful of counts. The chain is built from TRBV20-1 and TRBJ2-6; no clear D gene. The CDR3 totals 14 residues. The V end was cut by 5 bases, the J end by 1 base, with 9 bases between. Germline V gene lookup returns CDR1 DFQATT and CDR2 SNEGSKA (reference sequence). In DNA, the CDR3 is TGCAGTGCTCCAAGTTTTTCTGGGGCCAACGTCCTGACTTTC. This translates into CSAPSFSGANVLTF.

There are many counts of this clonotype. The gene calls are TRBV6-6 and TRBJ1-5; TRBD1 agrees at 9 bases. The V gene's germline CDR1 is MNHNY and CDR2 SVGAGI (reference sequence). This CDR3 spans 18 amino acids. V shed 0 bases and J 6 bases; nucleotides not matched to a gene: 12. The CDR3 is CASSYSFGTGIIGQPQHF. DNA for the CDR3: TGTGCCAGCAGTTACTCGTTCGGGACAGGGATCATAGGTCAGCCCCAGCATTTT.

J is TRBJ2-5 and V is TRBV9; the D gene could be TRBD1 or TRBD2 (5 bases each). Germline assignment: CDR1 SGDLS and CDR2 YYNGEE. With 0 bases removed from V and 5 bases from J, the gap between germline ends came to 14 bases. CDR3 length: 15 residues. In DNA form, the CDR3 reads TGTGCCAGCAGCGTAGGTGTACGGTGGGACGAGACCCAGTACTTC. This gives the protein CASSVGVRWDETQYF.

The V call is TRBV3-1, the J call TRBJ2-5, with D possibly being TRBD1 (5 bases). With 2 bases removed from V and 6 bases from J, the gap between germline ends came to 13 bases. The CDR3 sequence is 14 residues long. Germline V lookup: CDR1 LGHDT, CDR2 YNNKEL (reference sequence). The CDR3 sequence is CASSQSRQGKTQYF. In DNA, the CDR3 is TGTGCCAGCAGCCAATCTAGGCAGGGAAAGACCCAGTACTTC.

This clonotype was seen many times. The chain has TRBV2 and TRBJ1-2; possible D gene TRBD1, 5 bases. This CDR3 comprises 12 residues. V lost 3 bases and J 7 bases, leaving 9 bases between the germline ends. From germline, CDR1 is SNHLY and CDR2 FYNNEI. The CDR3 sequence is CASSEGDRGYTF. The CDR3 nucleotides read TGTGCCAGCAGTGAGGGGGACCGTGGCTACACCTTC.

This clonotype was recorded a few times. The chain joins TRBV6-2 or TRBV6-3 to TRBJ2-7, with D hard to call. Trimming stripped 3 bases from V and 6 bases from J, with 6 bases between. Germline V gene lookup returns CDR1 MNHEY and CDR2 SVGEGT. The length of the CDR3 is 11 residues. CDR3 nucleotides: TGTGCCAGCAGTTATCGCGCCGAGCAGTACTTC. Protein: CASSYRAEQYF.